This entry lists 17 T cell receptor beta chains sequenced from one sample in a study of blood T cells in healthy people across ages. A second PCR, run for about 7 to 11 cycles, used a sample-barcoded 5' primer plus a J-beta primer mix. TCRdb reprocessed the 5' RACE reads with MiXCR, giving one entry per CDR3 protein. The sample contains roughly 720,000 distinct CDR3 sequences, less than 70% of which appear only once. Sample: blood. The receptors shown here come from a man at least 80 years old in good health.

The rearrangement uses TRBV6-6 and TRBJ1-4; D gene ambiguous. The germline V and J ends were trimmed by 8 bases and 4 bases, with 8 bases remaining between them. Germline V lookup: CDR1 MNHNY, CDR2 SVGAGI (reference sequence). This CDR3 has 12 residues. CDR3 DNA: TGTGCCAGCCGGGGAGGTAATGAAAAACTGTTTTTT. Its protein is CASRGGNEKLFF.

The chain joins TRBV7-2 to TRBJ2-7, with unresolved D. Germline V gene lookup returns CDR1 SGHTA and CDR2 FQGNSA. The CDR3 contains 14 residues. With 1 base removed from V and 0 bases from J, the gap between germline ends came to 7 bases. The CDR3 loop is CASSLDWYSYEQYF. The CDR3 DNA follows: TGTGCCAGCAGCTTAGATTGGTACTCCTACGAGCAGTACTTC.

The chain couples TRBV12-3 or TRBV12-4 to TRBJ2-5, with D unresolved. The J call could be wrong; TRBJ2-7 is a better fit for the DNA end. CDR3 length: 12 residues. CDR3 nucleotides: TGTGCCAGCAGTTACCCTCAAGGCGAGCAGTACTTC. Translating gives CASSYPQGEQYF.

The gene calls are TRBV5-1 and TRBJ2-7; 11 bases agree with TRBD1. Trimming removed 4 bases from V and 1 base from J; junction bases left unmatched: 4. This CDR3 region has 15 residues. Germline CDR1 and CDR2: SGHRS and YFSETQ. The CDR3 nucleotides are TGCGCCAGCAGCACGGGACAGGGGGGATCCTACGAGCAGTACTTC. This sequence encodes CASSTGQGGSYEQYF. Drawing the rest from reference TRBV5-1 and TRBJ2-7, the complete variable domain is KAGVTQTPRYLIKTRGQQVTLSCSPISGHRSVSWYQQTPGQGLQFLFEYFSETQRNKGNFPGRFSGRQFSNSRSEMNVSTLELGDSALYLCASSTGQGGSYEQYFGPGTRLTVT.

The chain recombines TRBV5-1 with TRBJ2-7; TRBD1 or TRBD2 may be the D gene (6 bases each). V lost 4 bases to trimming and J lost 1 base, with 15 bases between them. Germline V lookup: CDR1 SGHRS, CDR2 YFSETQ. This CDR3 has 15 residues. The DNA of the CDR3 is TGCGCCAGCAGCCGTGGGGGCGGGGATTCCTACGAGCAGTACTTC. Translated: CASSRGGGDSYEQYF.

The sample holds a few counts of this clonotype. Just one base apart from a much larger clone, this may be a read error. V is TRBV29-1 and J is TRBJ2-1, with D unresolved. TRBJ2-7 matches the DNA end more closely, so the J call is doubtful. The CDR3 sequence is 14 residues long. In germline, CDR1 is SQVTM, CDR2 ANQGSEA. CDR3 residues: CSVGGKGSYNEQYF. The CDR3 DNA follows: TGCAGCGTTGGTGGCAAAGGCTCCTACAATGAGCAGTACTTC.

This clonotype showed up just a few times. V is TRBV28 and J is TRBJ2-3; TRBD2 agrees at 7 bases. CDR3 length: 14 amino acids. Germline trimming cut 7 bases from V and 3 bases from J; bases unmatched to any gene: 7. Looked up from germline, CDR1 is MDHEN and CDR2 is SYDVKM. In nucleotides, the CDR3 is TGTGCCAGCACCGACCGGGAGGTAACAGATACGCAGTATTTT. Translated: CASTDREVTDTQYF.

J is TRBJ2-7 and V is TRBV2, with D tentatively TRBD1 or TRBD2 (5 bases each). This CDR3 is built from 14 residues. In germline, CDR1 is SNHLY, CDR2 FYNNEI. Trimming took off 6 bases at V and 0 bases at J, with 12 bases between the two ends. In DNA form, the CDR3 reads TGTGCCAGCAGCCGGGACGGTTTCTCCTACGAGCAGTACTTC. Protein sequence: CASSRDGFSYEQYF.

This clonotype was observed a few times. The rearrangement uses TRBV27 and TRBJ1-1; D remains ambiguous. Trimming removed 5 bases from V and 0 bases from J, with 13 bases in between. The CDR3 loop spans 15 amino acids. Germline loops: CDR1 MNHEY, CDR2 SMNVEV (reference sequence). The CDR3, as DNA: TGTGCCAGCAGTCCGCTCTACCACATGAACACTGAAGCTTTCTTT. Translating it yields CASSPLYHMNTEAFF.

The chain is built from TRBV2 and TRBJ2-5; D possibly corresponds to TRBD2 (5 bases). Trimming cost V 6 bases and J 4 bases, with 15 bases left between them. Germline CDR1 is SNHLY and CDR2 is FYNNEI. This CDR3 spans 14 amino acids. The CDR3: CASRNDGIPETQYF. The CDR3 coding sequence is TGTGCCAGCAGGAACGACGGGATCCCAGAGACCCAGTACTTC. The full variable domain, with the rest looked up from reference TRBV2 and TRBJ2-5, is EPEVTQTPSHQVTQMGQEVILRCVPISNHLYFYWYRQILGQKVEFLVSFYNNEISEKSEIFDDQFSVERPDGSNFTLKIRSTKLEDSAMYFCASRNDGIPETQYFGPGTRLLVL.

Regarding this clonotype: A read error may produce the germline difference seen at one junction end. The V and J genes are TRBV15 and TRBJ2-3; 9 bases match TRBD2. CDR3 length equals 15 residues. The germline gives CDR1 LNHNV, CDR2 YYDKDF (reference sequence). The CDR3 here is CATRDTGLATGTQYF. CDR3 sequence (DNA): TGTGCCACCAGAGATACGGGACTAGCCACAGGTACGCAGTATTTT.

This chain links TRBV24-1 with TRBJ2-7; tentative D call: TRBD2 (5 bases). CDR1 is KGHDR, CDR2 SFDVKD, per germline. CDR3 length equals 13 residues. The V gene lost 7 bases and the J gene lost 9 bases, with 18 bases spanning the gap. DNA for the CDR3: TGTGCCACCAGGGAGACCGGGGTTTCGGGGCAGTACTTC. Residues: CATRETGVSGQYF.

The J gene is TRBJ2-4, the V gene TRBV29-1, with 11 bases aligning to TRBD1. Germline CDR1 and CDR2: SQVTM and ANQGSEA. This CDR3 comprises 14 residues. Germline trimming cut 7 bases from V and 13 bases from J; bases unmatched to any gene: 15. The DNA for the CDR3 is TGCAGCGCTGGGGGACAGGGGGTTACCTACGACCAGTACTTC. Protein: CSAGGQGVTYDQYF.

This clonotype was picked up a small number of times. The chain carries TRBV18 and TRBJ1-5; tentative D call: TRBD1 (6 bases). Per the germline V gene, CDR1 is KGHSH and CDR2 is LQKENI. V dropped 4 bases and J dropped 4 bases, with 20 bases sitting between them. CDR3 size: 17 residues. In nucleotides, the CDR3 is TGTGCCAGCTCACTTGGATGGGGACAAAGCTTTAATCAGCCCCAGCATTTT. Translation gives CASSLGWGQSFNQPQHF.

This rearrangement joins TRBV11-2 to TRBJ2-3, with D maybe TRBD2 (6 bases). Germline-derived CDR1 and CDR2 are SGHAT and FQNNGV. This CDR3 has 12 amino acids. Trimming left V 1 base short and J 14 bases short, with 13 bases between. The CDR3 is CASSLVSGDAYF. The CDR3 nucleotides are TGTGCCAGCAGCTTAGTTAGCGGAGACGCGTATTTT.

The chain has TRBV20-1 and TRBJ2-7; D is possibly TRBD1 (6 bases). This CDR3 region has 13 residues. V dropped 7 bases and J dropped 5 bases, with 18 bases sitting between them. Germline CDR1 and CDR2: DFQATT and SNEGSKA (reference sequence). CDR3 loop: CSVETGKGDEQYF. The CDR3 DNA reads TGCAGTGTTGAAACAGGGAAAGGGGACGAGCAGTACTTC.

The CDR3 DNA sequence: TGTGCCAGCAGCGGACTAGCGGGGCTCTACGAGCAGTACTTC. This encodes CASSGLAGLYEQYF. The rearrangement joins TRBV28 to TRBJ2-7, with TRBD2 matching over 12 bases. The germline V gene encodes CDR1 MDHEN and CDR2 SYDVKM. V was clipped by 6 bases and J by 3 bases; unmatched bases: 3. The CDR3 runs to 14 residues.